Below, 27 T cell receptor beta chains from the same sample are listed, as sequenced in a study of T-cell memory formation after mild COVID-19. One entry per CDR3 protein, called by TCRdb with MiXCR from the 5' RACE reads. The sample comprises fewer than 250,000 distinct CDR3 sequences, 18% of which are singletons, and around 2.4% rests with the top ten. Specimen: PBMCs or a T cell subset sorted from them (not recorded which). Receptors originate from an adult woman who had mild COVID-19 (a few samples of this study predate the infection). Cell type and time point are not known.

This clonotype was counted only a few times. The V call is TRBV7-9, the J call TRBJ2-3; 11 nucleotides agree with TRBD2. The J segment lost 4 bases and the V segment lost 7 bases, leaving 4 bases of the junction unmatched. CDR1 and CDR2 from the germline V gene are SEHNR and FQNEAQ (reference sequence). The CDR3 is made up of 14 amino acids. In DNA, the CDR3 is TGTGCCAGCACCTTTAGCGGGGGGGCAGATACGCAGTATTTT. Residues: CASTFSGGADTQYF.

This clonotype appeared a few times. CDR3 coding DNA: TGTGCCAGCAGCCGGGACAGGTTCACAGATACGCAGTATTTT. Its translation is CASSRDRFTDTQYF. This chain joins TRBV3-1 and TRBJ2-3; 8 bases are shared with TRBD1. The germline gives CDR1 LGHDT, CDR2 YNNKEL (reference sequence). J was trimmed by 2 bases and V by 4 bases; bases with no gene match: 2. This CDR3 contains 14 residues.

This clonotype was seen a handful of times. The V gene is TRBV20-1, the J gene TRBJ1-2, with 7 bases matching TRBD1. J was trimmed by 8 bases and V by 3 bases; bases with no gene match: 6. Per germline, CDR1 DFQATT and CDR2 SNEGSKA (reference sequence). The CDR3 loop spans 12 amino acids. The CDR3 DNA reads as TGCAGTGCTAGTATAGGGGGCAAGGGCTACACCTTC. Translated, it gives CSASIGGKGYTF.

This clonotype was counted a few times. The chain links TRBV29-1 to TRBJ1-4, with TRBD1 matching 9 bases. CDR1 and CDR2 from the germline V gene are SQVTM and ANQGSEA. V trimming: 3 bases; J trimming: 7 bases; junction bases outside the gene matches: 6. The CDR3 is 14 amino acids. This CDR3 is CSVDSGTGSEKLFF. The DNA of the CDR3 is TGCAGCGTTGATTCCGGGACAGGGAGTGAAAAACTGTTTTTT. Together with reference TRBV29-1 and TRBJ1-4, the CDR3 gives the full variable domain: SAVISQKPSRDICQRGTSLTIQCQVDSQVTMMFWYRQQPGQSLTLIATANQGSEATYESGFVIDKFPISRPNLTFSTLTVSNMSPEDSSIYLCSVDSGTGSEKLFFGSGTQLSVL.

J is TRBJ1-2 and V is TRBV11-2; D ambiguous. This CDR3 has 13 residues. V was clipped by 7 bases and J by 4 bases, with 13 bases between them. Germline CDR1 reads SGHAT; CDR2 reads FQNNGV. This CDR3 is CASTNPVSYGYTF. Here the CDR3 DNA reads TGTGCCAGCACCAACCCCGTTTCCTATGGCTACACCTTC.

This clonotype was observed a few times. This rearrangement joins TRBV12-3 or TRBV12-4 to TRBJ2-3; no clear D. The CDR3 has 11 amino acids. Trimming shortened V by 6 bases and J by 4 bases, and 5 bases separated the two germline ends. As DNA, the CDR3 is TGTGCCAGCAGCCAGTCAGATACGCAGTATTTT. This sequence encodes CASSQSDTQYF.

The chain combines TRBV7-2 with TRBJ2-4, with D perhaps matching TRBD1 (5 bases). The CDR3 has 15 residues. CDR1 SGHTA and CDR2 FQGNSA come from the germline V gene. Trimming took off 1 base at V and 6 bases at J, with 13 bases between the two ends. The DNA of the CDR3 is TGTGCCAGCAGCTTAGGAGTGGGGCCCCCAAACATTCAGTACTTC. Translation: CASSLGVGPPNIQYF.

The chain combines TRBV12-3 or TRBV12-4 with TRBJ2-2, with 9 bases fitting TRBD2. Trimming cost V 2 bases and J 5 bases; bases outside gene matches: 3. CDR3 size: 15 residues. CDR3 residues: CASSLRLAGTGELFF. CDR3 nucleotide sequence: TGTGCCAGCAGTTTACGGCTAGCGGGGACCGGGGAGCTGTTTTTT.

Only a few counts were recorded for this clonotype. This sequence joins TRBV4-1 and TRBJ1-5; 11 bases fit TRBD1. The length of the CDR3 is 16 residues. Losses at the gene ends were 6 bases for V and 4 bases for J; bases not matched to a gene: 8. The germline V gene encodes CDR1 MGHRA and CDR2 YSYEKL. The CDR3 protein is CASRRTGGVRNQPQHF. CDR3 nucleotides: TGCGCCAGCAGAAGGACAGGGGGCGTAAGGAATCAGCCCCAGCATTTT.

This clonotype was seen more than once but under ten times. This chain connects TRBV5-1 to TRBJ1-2; D remains unclear. V was cut by 0 bases and J by 8 bases, with 11 bases left in between. In germline, CDR1 is SGHRS, CDR2 YFSETQ. CDR3 size: 13 residues. CDR3 protein: CASSLGLSRGYTF. CDR3 bases: TGCGCCAGCAGCTTGGGGCTGTCGAGGGGCTACACCTTC.

The CDR3, as DNA: TGCAGTGCTAGAGATCCCAGGGGGCCTGAAGCTTTCTTT. As protein: CSARDPRGPEAFF. The chain employs TRBV20-1 and TRBJ1-1; 8 bases are shared with TRBD1. This CDR3 is built from 13 residues. Germline trimming cut 0 bases from V and 6 bases from J; bases unmatched to any gene: 3. Germline V gene sequence: CDR1 DFQATT, CDR2 SNEGSKA (reference sequence).

This clonotype appeared a few times. The chain employs TRBV15 and TRBJ1-6; D not resolved. Germline CDR1 is LNHNV and CDR2 is YYDKDF (reference sequence). Trimming removed 0 bases from V and 7 bases from J, with 7 bases in between. The CDR3 spans 14 residues. CDR3 nucleotide sequence: TGTGCCACCAGCAGAGATGGTAGGAATTCACCCCTCCACTTT. Translated, it gives CATSRDGRNSPLHF.

This clonotype was found many times. The chain employs TRBV9 and TRBJ2-4; D gene ambiguous. The germline V gene has CDR1 SGDLS and CDR2 YYNGEE. This CDR3 is built from 14 residues. Trimming pared 4 bases from V and 0 bases from J, leaving 8 bases between. As DNA, the CDR3 is TGTGCCAGCAGCAGAACTCTAGCCAAAAACATTCAGTACTTC. It is translated as CASSRTLAKNIQYF.

This clonotype was counted only a few times. The chain couples TRBV7-9 to TRBJ2-5; D could derive from TRBD1 or TRBD2 (5 bases each). Germline CDR1 reads SEHNR; CDR2 reads FQNEAQ (reference sequence). The CDR3 has 14 amino acids. V shed 5 bases and J shed 5 bases, with 15 bases lying between them. The CDR3 is CASSRPPGTETQYF. The CDR3 DNA reads TGTGCCAGCAGCCGACCCCCAGGGACGGAGACCCAGTACTTC.

The V call is TRBV12-3 or TRBV12-4, the J call TRBJ1-1; D might be TRBD1 (5 bases). The CDR3 extends over 15 amino acids. V gave up 2 bases and J gave up 2 bases, with 12 bases separating them. In DNA form, the CDR3 reads TGTGCCAGCAGTTTACGCAGACAGCTCAACACTGAAGCTTTCTTT. This encodes CASSLRRQLNTEAFF.

This clonotype was seen repeatedly, ten times or more. This sequence joins TRBV3-1 and TRBJ2-1, with unresolved D. Germline V lookup: CDR1 LGHDT, CDR2 YNNKEL (reference sequence). V lost 3 bases, J lost 4 bases, and 4 bases lay in between. This CDR3 has 12 residues. The CDR3, as DNA: TGTGCCAGCAGCCAGACTTACAATGAGCAGTTCTTC. Protein sequence: CASSQTYNEQFF.

This sequence joins TRBV6-6 and TRBJ2-1, with 7 positions matching TRBD1. Germline V gene sequence: CDR1 MNHNY, CDR2 SVGAGI (reference sequence). CDR3 size: 18 residues. The V gene end was trimmed by 6 bases and the J gene end by 0 bases; junction bases not matched to a gene: 14. The CDR3 DNA reads as TGTGCCAGCAGATCAACAGACAGGGATTTACGCTCCTACAATGAGCAGTTCTTC. Its protein product is CASRSTDRDLRSYNEQFF.

This clonotype was seen a few times. The chain uses TRBV7-2 and TRBJ1-5; possible D gene TRBD1, 6 bases. Germline V lookup: CDR1 SGHTA, CDR2 FQGNSA. V was cut by 2 bases and J by 4 bases, with 15 bases left in between. The CDR3 is 16 residues long. CDR3 sequence reads: CASSLNFWDKNQPQHF. Written as DNA, the CDR3 is TGTGCCAGCAGCTTAAACTTTTGGGACAAAAATCAGCCCCAGCATTTT.

This clonotype has a handful of counts. V and J are TRBV29-1 and TRBJ2-7; D might be TRBD1 (6 bases). V gave up 6 bases and J gave up 2 bases, with 26 bases separating them. The V gene's germline CDR1 is SQVTM and CDR2 ANQGSEA. This CDR3 contains 17 residues. The CDR3 sequence is CSVVGPQGQGTTYEQYF. CDR3 DNA sequence: TGCAGCGTGGTGGGGCCCCAAGGGCAGGGGACGACCTACGAGCAGTACTTC.

The sample holds many counts of this clonotype. The rearrangement uses TRBV24-1 and TRBJ2-1; TRBD2 matches at 9 bases. CDR1 and CDR2 (germline): KGHDR, SFDVKD. V gave up 3 bases and J gave up 0 bases; unmatched junction bases: 5. There are 17 residues in the CDR3. The CDR3 DNA sequence: TGTGCCACCAGTGATATTAGCGGGAGAGGCTCCTACAATGAGCAGTTCTTC. Translation: CATSDISGRGSYNEQFF.

This clonotype has only a few counts. The chain carries TRBV6-5 and TRBJ1-4, with no clear D. This CDR3 comprises 16 residues. V dropped 0 bases and J dropped 1 base, with 9 bases sitting between them. Germline loops: CDR1 MNHEY, CDR2 SVGAGI. CDR3 sequence: CASSYSARVTNEKLFF. The CDR3 DNA follows: TGTGCCAGCAGTTACTCGGCGAGGGTAACTAATGAAAAACTGTTTTTT.

The chain links TRBV7-6 to TRBJ2-3, with a tentative D call TRBD2 (6 bases). CDR1 and CDR2 from the germline V gene are SGHVS and FNYEAQ. Trimming left V 0 bases short and J 3 bases short, with 13 bases between. The CDR3 contains 16 residues. Here the CDR3 reads CASSLAPVGGTDTQYF. In DNA, the CDR3 is TGTGCCAGCAGCTTAGCGCCGGTGGGGGGAACAGATACGCAGTATTTT. Based on the CDR3 plus reference TRBV7-6 and TRBJ2-3, the full variable domain is GAGVSQSPRYKVTKRGQDVALRCDPISGHVSLYWYRQALGQGPEFLTYFNYEAQQDKSGLPNDRFSAERPEGSISTLTIQRTEQRDSAMYRCASSLAPVGGTDTQYFGPGTRLTVL.

A few counts support this clonotype. The chain carries TRBV29-1 and TRBJ1-2; the match to TRBD1 covers 7 bases. The V and J ends lost 8 bases and 1 base, in that order; junction bases with no gene match: 13. Germline V gene lookup returns CDR1 SQVTM and CDR2 ANQGSEA. This CDR3 has 15 residues. CDR3 DNA: TGCAGCACCGAGGACAGGACGACGGGTAACTATGGCTACACCTTC. It specifies CSTEDRTTGNYGYTF.

This chain uses TRBV4-1 with TRBJ2-3, with a tentative D call TRBD1 (6 bases). CDR1 and CDR2 (germline): MGHRA, YSYEKL. The CDR3 runs to 13 residues. V dropped 4 bases and J dropped 6 bases, with 11 bases sitting between them. The CDR3 reads CASSPTGQDTQYF. Here the CDR3 DNA reads TGCGCCAGCAGCCCGACAGGTCAGGATACGCAGTATTTT.

About this clonotype itself: This CDR3 is missing its conserved last phenylalanine or tryptophan, likely due to a read error. The CDR3 DNA sequence: TGTGCCAGCAGCCTGGACAGGGGGCCCTACAATGAGCAGTTCTTA. Translation gives CASSLDRGPYNEQFL. The V and J genes are TRBV12-3 or TRBV12-4 and TRBJ2-1; 11 nucleotides agree with TRBD1. The ends lost 6 bases at V and 2 bases at J; junction bases unmatched: 3. The CDR3 has 15 residues.

V is TRBV15 and J is TRBJ1-1, with D tentatively TRBD1 (5 bases). This CDR3 contains 14 residues. Trimming took 3 bases from V and 1 from J, leaving 9 bases between them. Germline V CDR1 and CDR2: LNHNV, YYDKDF (reference sequence). The CDR3 sequence: CATSSADRNTEAFF. The DNA of the CDR3 is TGTGCCACCAGCAGCGCCGACAGGAACACTGAAGCTTTCTTT.

This chain connects TRBV6-5 to TRBJ2-7; TRBD1 matches at 7 bases. The length of the CDR3 is 13 residues. J lost 3 bases, V lost 2 bases, and 1 base had no gene match. CDR1 is MNHEY and CDR2 is SVGAGI in the germline V gene. The CDR3: CASSYRDSYEQYF. CDR3 sequence (DNA): TGTGCCAGCAGTTACAGGGACAGCTACGAGCAGTACTTC.